This T cell receptor (beta chain) is from a study of T cell responses to AZD1222 COVID-19 vaccine. Clones were sequenced by immunoSEQ multiplex PCR, and TCRdb holds only the in-frame ones, with some missing. The table lists some 150,000 clones, around nine tenths of them singletons. Trimming took off 3 bases at V and 7 bases at J, with 11 bases between the two ends. The CDR3 is made up of 13 amino acids. The germline V gene encodes CDR1 SGDLS and CDR2 YYNGEE. This material consisted of peripheral blood, taken on day 0 of AZD1222 vaccination. This receptor was obtained from an adult in good health. The gene calls are TRBV9 and TRBJ1-3; the D is unclear. The CDR3 DNA reads as TGTGCCAGCAGCGCAGGCTCAGAGAACACCATATATTTT. As protein: CASSAGSENTIYF. Looking up the rest from reference TRBV9 and TRBJ1-3 gives the full variable domain: DSGVTQTPKHLITATGQRVTLRCSPRSGDLSVYWYQQSLDQGLQFLIQYYNGEERAKGNILERFSAQQFPDLHSELNLSSLELGDSALYFCASSAGSENTIYFGEGSWLTVV.